This TCR beta chain was captured by sequencing in a study of T cells expressing NK-cell markers. About the study: Seropositivity for HCMV was found in most of the eight sequenced donors, with one seronegative. Overall study findings and caveats: Six donors carried dominant NKG2C+ clonotypes that made up roughly 1.0-8% of their CD8+ T cells.

TCR beta libraries carry UMIs added by 5'RACE template switching. From the 5' RACE reads, TCRdb lists one entry per CDR3 protein and no DNA. This sample contains 8,000 or so distinct CDR3 sequences. This clonotype shows up as medium-sized by frequency. What it binds is not known. This CDR3 comprises 13 residues. Germline CDR1 and CDR2: SGHRS and YFSETQ. The J gene is TRBJ2-7, the V gene TRBV5-1; the D gene TCRdb calls, TRBD1, cannot be checked with no DNA. The material sequenced was blood T cells: a sorted CD56 or NKG2C T cell subset, CD4+ or CD8+ T cells, or bulk PBMC T cells (not recorded which). The receptor was isolated from a man aged 18-70 years in good health. The CDR3 loop is CASSGQGTYEQYF.